This T cell receptor (beta chain) is drawn from a study of blood T cell repertoires in COVID-19. Original processing methods: Estimation of nucleated cell counts was performed using reference gene primer amplification. Clones were sequenced by immunoSEQ multiplex PCR, and TCRdb holds only the in-frame ones, with some missing. V and J calls and clone size are given by that table; D and trimming were obtained from the DNA. The top ten clones hold 4.4% of a sample with a few hundred thousand clones, approximately 84% of them seen once. The V and J ends lost 3 bases and 10 bases, in that order; junction bases with no gene match: 12. This CDR3 comprises 15 residues. Germline loops: CDR1 LNHDA, CDR2 SQIVND (reference sequence).

Input material: peripheral blood. V is TRBV19 and J is TRBJ1-5; 7 bases are a match to TRBD1. The clonotype comes from a man aged 50 to 60 with acute or convalescent COVID-19. The CDR3 region is CASSIFSQGVGPQHF. DNA of the CDR3: TGTGCCAGTAGTATTTTCAGCCAGGGGGTCGGACCCCAGCATTTT.